This T cell receptor (beta chain) came from a study of CD8 T cells in Susac syndrome. RNA, at roughly 0.5 to 1 ug, was reverse transcribed with random hexamers. By means of immunoSEQ multiplex PCR, TCR beta CDR3 spanning 54 Vbeta and 13 Jbeta underwent amplification. MiXCR was run by TCRdb on the immunoSEQ multiplex PCR reads, yielding one entry per CDR3 protein. The sample yields about 300,000 distinct CDR3 sequences, 92% seen once. The sequenced target, TCR beta, came from blood CD8+ and CD4+ T cells. The CDR3 totals 11 residues. Germline CDR1 and CDR2: DFQATT and SNEGSKA (reference sequence). The germline V and J ends were trimmed by 3 bases and 0 bases, with 2 bases remaining between them.

Sequencing was carried out using CD4+ T cells from PBMCs. The sequence derives from a human donor with multiple sclerosis. The rearrangement links TRBV20-1 to TRBJ1-1; the D is unclear. The CDR3 DNA reads TGCAGTGCTAGGGTGAACACTGAAGCTTTCTTT. It encodes CSARVNTEAFF.